Included here is one TCR beta chain sequence, with context. Clones were sequenced by immunoSEQ multiplex PCR, and TCRdb holds only the in-frame ones, with some missing. The sample shows just over 80,000 clones, about 96% of them seen only once. CDR1 and CDR2 (germline): MNHEY, SVGAGI. This CDR3 spans 12 amino acids. V dropped 2 bases and J dropped 6 bases, with 7 bases sitting between them. The sample comes from a study of technical replicates of blood from a handful of donors. This rearrangement joins TRBV6-5 to TRBJ1-2; D possibly corresponds to TRBD1 (5 bases). The specimen was T cells isolated from PBMCs. The clonotype was recovered from a human donor in good health. In DNA form, the CDR3 reads TGTGCCAGCAGTTACGCGGGGGATGGCTACACCTTC. Translation: CASSYAGDGYTF.